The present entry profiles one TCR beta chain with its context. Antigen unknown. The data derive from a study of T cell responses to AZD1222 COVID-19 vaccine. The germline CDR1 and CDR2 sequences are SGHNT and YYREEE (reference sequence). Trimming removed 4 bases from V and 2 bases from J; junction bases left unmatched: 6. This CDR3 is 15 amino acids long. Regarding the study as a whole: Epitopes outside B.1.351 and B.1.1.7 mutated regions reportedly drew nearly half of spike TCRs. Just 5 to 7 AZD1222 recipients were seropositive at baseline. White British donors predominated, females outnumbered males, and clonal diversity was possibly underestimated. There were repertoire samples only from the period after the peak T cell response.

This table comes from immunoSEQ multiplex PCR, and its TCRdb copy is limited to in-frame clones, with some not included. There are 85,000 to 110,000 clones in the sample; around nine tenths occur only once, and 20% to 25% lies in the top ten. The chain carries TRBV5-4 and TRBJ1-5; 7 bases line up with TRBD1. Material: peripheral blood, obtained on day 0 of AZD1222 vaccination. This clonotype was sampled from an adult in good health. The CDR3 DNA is TGTGCCAGCAGCCCCGGTACAGGGGGCAATCAGCCCCAGCATTTT. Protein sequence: CASSPGTGGNQPQHF.